This is a list of T cell receptor beta chains from one sample in a study of blood T cell repertoires in COVID-19. Measured with immunoSEQ multiplex PCR; TCRdb has only the in-frame clones, and not every one. The table lists 100,000 to 120,000 clones, approximately 79% of them singletons. Sequences were obtained from peripheral blood. These receptors came from a woman of 80 years or more with active or convalescent COVID-19. The CDR3 runs from the conserved cysteine through the conserved F or W. Fields, in order: CDR3 protein, CDR3 DNA, V gene, clone size, J gene, D gene. D genes are given only for firm matches. Clone size is stated in some rows and not others, as once, few, many or a class when expanded.

cdr3_aa: CASSYSVVAGEQYF
cdr3_nt: TGTGCCAGCAGTTACTCGGTGGTCGCGGGGGAGCAGTACTTC
v_call: TRBV6-6
clone_size: -
j_call: TRBJ2-7
d_call: -

cdr3_aa: CASRPTGGGEKLFF
cdr3_nt: TGTGCCAGTAGACCCACAGGGGGCGGTGAAAAACTGTTTTTT
v_call: TRBV19
clone_size: -
j_call: TRBJ1-4
d_call: TRBD1

cdr3_aa: CASNPAGSSYNEQFF
cdr3_nt: TGTGCCAGCAACCCAGCGGGAAGCTCCTACAATGAGCAGTTCTTC
v_call: TRBV5-4
clone_size: -
j_call: TRBJ2-1
d_call: TRBD2

cdr3_aa: CASSYQNQPQHF
cdr3_nt: TGTGCCAGCAGTTATCAAAATCAGCCCCAGCATTTT
v_call: TRBV12-3/TRBV12-4
clone_size: -
j_call: TRBJ1-5
d_call: -

cdr3_aa: CASSLDSPSAKNIQYF
cdr3_nt: TGTGCCAGTAGTCTAGACAGTCCATCAGCCAAAAACATTCAGTACTTC
v_call: TRBV19
clone_size: -
j_call: TRBJ2-4
d_call: -

cdr3_aa: CASSLASGRIDTQYF
cdr3_nt: TGTGCCAGCAGCTTAGCCAGCGGGAGGATTGATACGCAGTATTTT
v_call: TRBV7-9
clone_size: -
j_call: TRBJ2-3
d_call: TRBD2

cdr3_aa: CAWSVGGTSYEQYF
cdr3_nt: TGTGCCTGGAGTGTTGGGGGGACCTCCTACGAGCAGTACTTC
v_call: TRBV30
clone_size: -
j_call: TRBJ2-7
d_call: -

cdr3_aa: CASMSGGADTQYF
cdr3_nt: TGTGCCAGTATGTCGGGGGGAGCAGATACGCAGTATTTT
v_call: TRBV19
clone_size: -
j_call: TRBJ2-3
d_call: TRBD2

cdr3_aa: CASSKQGSGANVLTF
cdr3_nt: TGTGCCAGCAGTAAACAGGGGTCTGGGGCCAACGTCCTGACTTTC
v_call: TRBV6-4
clone_size: once
j_call: TRBJ2-6
d_call: TRBD1

cdr3_aa: CSVVAGGKFDTQYF
cdr3_nt: TGCAGCGTCGTAGCGGGAGGCAAGTTCGATACGCAGTATTTT
v_call: TRBV29-1
clone_size: once
j_call: TRBJ2-3
d_call: TRBD2

cdr3_aa: CASRDTGTGRDNEQFF
cdr3_nt: TGTGCCAGCAGGGATACCGGGACAGGGAGGGACAATGAGCAGTTCTTC
v_call: TRBV28
clone_size: -
j_call: TRBJ2-1
d_call: TRBD1

cdr3_aa: CASSLVQGGEQYF
cdr3_nt: TGTGCCAGCAGCTTGGTCCAGGGAGGGGAGCAGTACTTC
v_call: TRBV5-5
clone_size: -
j_call: TRBJ2-7
d_call: TRBD2

cdr3_aa: CASSGLRSYGYTF
cdr3_nt: TGCGCCAGCAGTGGGTTAAGGAGCTATGGCTACACCTTC
v_call: TRBV10-1
clone_size: -
j_call: TRBJ1-2
d_call: -

cdr3_aa: CASRKLGQVTYTEAFF
cdr3_nt: TGTGCCAGCAGGAAACTTGGACAGGTCACCTACACTGAAGCTTTCTTT
v_call: TRBV27
clone_size: -
j_call: TRBJ1-1
d_call: TRBD1

cdr3_aa: CASSLQGIGEQFF
cdr3_nt: TGCGCCAGCAGCTTACAGGGAATTGGTGAGCAGTTCTTC
v_call: TRBV5-1
clone_size: -
j_call: TRBJ2-1
d_call: -

cdr3_aa: CASRGGDSSPLHF
cdr3_nt: TGCGCCAGCAGAGGTGGGGACAGCTCACCCCTCCACTTT
v_call: TRBV5-1
clone_size: once
j_call: TRBJ1-6
d_call: TRBD1

cdr3_aa: CASSAQGGTGELFF
cdr3_nt: TGTGCCAGCAGTGCACAGGGGGGGACCGGGGAGCTGTTTTTT
v_call: TRBV6-4
clone_size: -
j_call: TRBJ2-2
d_call: -

cdr3_aa: CASERQVKEPQHF
cdr3_nt: TGTGCCAGCGAAAGACAGGTTAAGGAGCCCCAGCATTTT
v_call: TRBV28
clone_size: -
j_call: TRBJ1-5
d_call: -

cdr3_aa: CASSAHSGSGNTIYF
cdr3_nt: TGTGCCAGCAGCGCCCACTCGGGGTCTGGAAACACCATATATTTT
v_call: TRBV7-3
clone_size: -
j_call: TRBJ1-3
d_call: -

cdr3_aa: CASSRPGQGSHEQYF
cdr3_nt: TGTGCCAGCAGTAGACCGGGACAGGGGTCCCACGAGCAGTACTTC
v_call: TRBV2
clone_size: -
j_call: TRBJ2-7
d_call: TRBD1

cdr3_aa: CASSDQGSSNEQFF
cdr3_nt: TGTGCCAGCAGTGACCAGGGGAGCTCCAATGAGCAGTTCTTC
v_call: TRBV2
clone_size: once
j_call: TRBJ2-1
d_call: -

cdr3_aa: CASSPGQGPYEQYF
cdr3_nt: TGTGCCAGCTCACCGGGACAGGGTCCCTACGAGCAGTACTTC
v_call: TRBV18
clone_size: once
j_call: TRBJ2-7
d_call: TRBD1

cdr3_aa: CASSKQTATYEQYF
cdr3_nt: TGTGCCAGCAGTAAACAGACGGCAACCTACGAGCAGTACTTC
v_call: TRBV7-9
clone_size: -
j_call: TRBJ2-7
d_call: -

cdr3_aa: CASQFLYGTYYNEQFF
cdr3_nt: TGTGCCAGCCAGTTCCTATACGGGACTTATTACAATGAGCAGTTCTTC
v_call: TRBV19
clone_size: once
j_call: TRBJ2-1
d_call: -

cdr3_aa: CASSLALGSGNTIYF
cdr3_nt: TGCGCCAGCAGCTTGGCTCTCGGGTCTGGAAACACCATATATTTT
v_call: TRBV5-1
clone_size: -
j_call: TRBJ1-3
d_call: -

cdr3_aa: CASSFRQEDEQFF
cdr3_nt: TGTGCCAGCAGCTTCAGACAGGAGGATGAGCAGTTCTTC
v_call: TRBV5-4
clone_size: once
j_call: TRBJ2-1
d_call: -

cdr3_aa: CASSQDQTSYEQYF
cdr3_nt: TGCGCCAGCAGCCAAGATCAGACTAGCTACGAGCAGTACTTC
v_call: TRBV4-1
clone_size: -
j_call: TRBJ2-7
d_call: -

cdr3_aa: CASSPHISRTYNEQFF
cdr3_nt: TGTGCCAGCAGTCCCCACATATCGAGGACCTACAATGAGCAGTTCTTC
v_call: TRBV28
clone_size: -
j_call: TRBJ2-1
d_call: -

cdr3_aa: CASTLFPPTGGEETQYF
cdr3_nt: TGTGCCAGCACCCTATTTCCCCCTACAGGGGGCGAAGAGACCCAGTACTTC
v_call: TRBV7-2
clone_size: -
j_call: TRBJ2-5
d_call: TRBD1

cdr3_aa: CASSLATGAEETQYF
cdr3_nt: TGCGCCAGCAGCTTGGCTACAGGGGCTGAAGAGACCCAGTACTTC
v_call: TRBV5-1
clone_size: -
j_call: TRBJ2-5
d_call: TRBD1

cdr3_aa: CASSFGTSGSAGELFF
cdr3_nt: TGTGCCAGCAGCTTCGGGACTAGCGGGAGTGCCGGGGAGCTGTTTTTT
v_call: TRBV5-4
clone_size: -
j_call: TRBJ2-2
d_call: TRBD2

cdr3_aa: CASSPGQSPNGYTF
cdr3_nt: TGCGCCAGCAGCCCGGGACAGAGCCCCAATGGCTACACCTTC
v_call: TRBV5-1
clone_size: -
j_call: TRBJ1-2
d_call: TRBD1

cdr3_aa: CASSSSWQPQHF
cdr3_nt: TGTGCCAGCAGTTCGAGTTGGCAGCCCCAGCATTTT
v_call: TRBV28
clone_size: -
j_call: TRBJ1-5
d_call: -

cdr3_aa: CASSEGTALLWDTGELFF
cdr3_nt: TGTGCCAGCAGTGAGGGGACAGCACTCCTCTGGGACACCGGGGAGCTGTTTTTT
v_call: TRBV6-1
clone_size: -
j_call: TRBJ2-2
d_call: TRBD1

cdr3_aa: CASSSTGGETEAFF
cdr3_nt: TGCGCCAGCAGCTCCACCGGAGGGGAGACTGAAGCTTTCTTT
v_call: TRBV5-1
clone_size: few
j_call: TRBJ1-1
d_call: -

cdr3_aa: CASSQPGYGYTF
cdr3_nt: TGTGCCAGCAGCCAACCGGGGTATGGCTACACCTTC
v_call: TRBV7-9
clone_size: few
j_call: TRBJ1-2
d_call: -

cdr3_aa: CASSPPGLRTSTDTQYF
cdr3_nt: TGTGCCAGCAGTCCACCGGGACTAAGAACTAGCACAGATACGCAGTATTTT
v_call: TRBV28
clone_size: few
j_call: TRBJ2-3
d_call: TRBD2

cdr3_aa: CASSHLTGTEFSYEQYF
cdr3_nt: TGTGCCAGCTCACACCTTACCGGGACAGAGTTCTCCTACGAGCAGTACTTC
v_call: TRBV18
clone_size: -
j_call: TRBJ2-7
d_call: TRBD1

cdr3_aa: CASSKRPSGPQETQYF
cdr3_nt: TGTGCCAGCAGCAAAAGGCCTAGCGGGCCCCAAGAGACCCAGTACTTC
v_call: TRBV7-9
clone_size: -
j_call: TRBJ2-5
d_call: TRBD2

cdr3_aa: CASSEGRDSNQPQHF
cdr3_nt: TGCGCCAGCAGTGAAGGGAGGGATAGCAATCAGCCCCAGCATTTT
v_call: TRBV10-1
clone_size: -
j_call: TRBJ1-5
d_call: -